The 17 T cell receptor beta chains below were found in one sample sequenced in a study of early stage breast cancer tumors. The repertoire was sequenced with immunoSEQ multiplex PCR; TCRdb's copy has only in-frame clones and lacks some. The sample contains approximately 52,000 clones, approximately 80% of which appear only once. The specimen sequenced was blood. These receptors were obtained from a person in their fifties with breast cancer.

As concerns this clone: The junction and the germline gene differ at one end; a read error may be behind it. This chain joins TRBV10-3 and TRBJ2-7; D possibly uses TRBD1 or TRBD2 (5 bases each). Per the germline V gene, CDR1 is ENHRY and CDR2 is SYGVKD. The CDR3 is 12 amino acids. This CDR3 reads CAISESEGFVNF. CDR3 in DNA: TGTGCCATCAGTGAGTCTGAGGGGTTTGTGAACTTC.

V gene TRBV5-8 combines with J gene TRBJ2-7; TRBD2 aligns across 10 bases. The CDR3 has 14 amino acids. The junction had 6 bases not matched to a gene; V was cut back by 5 bases and J by 4 bases. Germline V gene lookup returns CDR1 SGHTS and CDR2 YDEGEE. The CDR3 region has the DNA TGTGCCAGCAGTCGGGGACTAGCGATGTACGAGCAGTACTTC. This sequence encodes CASSRGLAMYEQYF.

The rearrangement uses TRBV27 and TRBJ1-3; a possible D gene is TRBD1 (5 bases). Looked up from germline, CDR1 is MNHEY and CDR2 is SMNVEV (reference sequence). The CDR3 spans 14 residues. V was cut by 4 bases and J by 4 bases, with 11 bases left in between. In nucleotides, the CDR3 is TGTGCCAGCAGTTCCGGGACGGTAGGAAACACCATATATTTT. Its translation: CASSSGTVGNTIYF.

Here the CDR3 DNA reads TGTGCCAGCCAGAGTGGGAACCAAGAGACCCAGTACTTC. This encodes CASQSGNQETQYF. This chain connects TRBV7-2 to TRBJ2-5; D is uncertain. Per the germline V gene, CDR1 is SGHTA and CDR2 is FQGNSA. The V end lost 8 bases, the J end lost 0 bases, and 10 bases lay between the germline ends. The CDR3 totals 13 residues.

This clone was observed once. V is TRBV11-2 and J is TRBJ2-2; no definite D call. V was pared by 1 base and J by 0 bases, with 9 bases between. The germline gives CDR1 SGHAT, CDR2 FQNNGV. CDR3 length equals 16 residues. The CDR3 spells CASSLVPETNTGELFF. As DNA, the CDR3 is TGTGCCAGCAGCTTAGTTCCGGAGACGAACACCGGGGAGCTGTTTTTT.

V and J are TRBV28 and TRBJ1-2; no clear D. The germline CDR1 and CDR2 sequences are MDHEN and SYDVKM. V lost 6 bases and J lost 3, with 8 bases in between. The CDR3 spans 12 residues. CDR3 in DNA: TGTGCCAGCAGCAATTCAGACTATGGCTACACCTTC. Protein: CASSNSDYGYTF.

J is TRBJ2-1 and V is TRBV11-2, with TRBD1 matching over 8 bases. CDR1 and CDR2 (germline): SGHAT, FQNNGV. V shed 6 bases and J 7 bases; nucleotides not matched to a gene: 14. The CDR3 length is 16 residues. CDR3 in DNA: TGTGCCAGCAGGGATCCGCGACAGGGGTTGGTAAATGAGCAGTTCTTC. Protein sequence: CASRDPRQGLVNEQFF.

The CDR3 loop is CASSQDGQNNYGYTF. The CDR3 DNA reads TGCGCCAGCAGCCAAGATGGACAGAATAACTATGGCTACACCTTC. The chain uses TRBV4-3 and TRBJ1-2; weak D call: TRBD1 (6 bases). The CDR3 is made up of 15 amino acids. V was clipped by 0 bases and J by 1 base, with 9 bases between them. The germline CDR1 and CDR2 sequences are LGHNA and YSLEER.

This clone was seen a handful of times. This chain joins TRBV5-1 and TRBJ2-7; unclear D gene. CDR3 size: 11 residues. V was clipped by 0 bases and J by 7 bases, with 5 bases between them. CDR1 and CDR2 from the germline V gene are SGHRS and YFSETQ. The CDR3, as DNA: TGCGCCAGCAGCTTGGGTGCTGAGCAGTACTTC. Translated, it gives CASSLGAEQYF. The full variable domain, its missing parts supplied by reference TRBV5-1 and TRBJ2-7, is KAGVTQTPRYLIKTRGQQVTLSCSPISGHRSVSWYQQTPGQGLQFLFEYFSETQRNKGNFPGRFSGRQFSNSRSEMNVSTLELGDSALYLCASSLGAEQYFGPGTRLTVT.

The chain employs TRBV18 and TRBJ2-4; TRBD2 aligns across 7 bases. This CDR3 contains 15 residues. Germline CDR1 and CDR2: KGHSH and LQKENI. The V and J ends lost 4 bases and 4 bases, in that order; junction bases with no gene match: 7. The CDR3 spells CASSLVSAGKNIQYF. CDR3 coding DNA: TGTGCCAGCTCACTAGTCTCAGCGGGGAAAAACATTCAGTACTTC. Using reference TRBV18 and TRBJ2-4 for the parts outside the CDR3, the full variable domain is NAGVMQNPRHLVRRRGQEARLRCSPMKGHSHVYWYRQLPEEGLKFMVYLQKENIIDESGMPKERFSAEFPKEGPSILRIQQVVRGDSAAYFCASSLVSAGKNIQYFGAGTRLSVL.

The chain recombines TRBV6-1 with TRBJ2-7; 9 nucleotides line up with TRBD2. CDR3 length: 15 residues. V was clipped by 6 bases and J by 2 bases; unmatched bases: 8. CDR1 and CDR2 (germline): MNHNS, SASEGT. The CDR3 protein is CASSEQGLATYEQYF. In DNA form, the CDR3 reads TGTGCCAGCAGCGAACAGGGACTAGCCACCTACGAGCAGTACTTC.

This chain joins TRBV7-2 and TRBJ1-3; no reliable D call. CDR3 size: 15 residues. The germline V gene encodes CDR1 SGHTA and CDR2 FQGNSA. V lost 1 base to trimming and J lost 4 bases, with 11 bases between them. The CDR3 here is CASSLEAYPGNTIYF. DNA of the CDR3: TGTGCCAGCAGCTTAGAAGCCTATCCGGGAAACACCATATATTTT.

In this sample, this clone turned up a few times. CDR3 coding DNA: TGTGCCAGCAGTTTAGAGCGGGAGATGACCTTTGAGCAGTACTTC. Amino acid sequence: CASSLEREMTFEQYF. This chain uses TRBV6-5 with TRBJ2-7; 8 nucleotides align to TRBD2. V was pared by 4 bases and J by 7 bases, with 12 bases of the junction left unmatched. Germline assignment: CDR1 MNHEY and CDR2 SVGAGI. This CDR3 region has 15 residues.

V gene TRBV14 combines with J gene TRBJ2-1; maybe TRBD1 (5 bases). This CDR3 has 15 amino acids. Germline V CDR1 and CDR2: SGHDN, FVKESK. V lost 2 bases and J 7 bases, leaving 15 bases between the germline ends. Here the CDR3 reads CASSQRGSRSNEQFF. DNA for the CDR3: TGTGCCAGCAGCCAAAGGGGCTCGAGGTCTAATGAGCAGTTCTTC.

The gene calls are TRBV10-3 and TRBJ1-3; D is undetermined. The germline V gene has CDR1 ENHRY and CDR2 SYGVKD. The CDR3 totals 12 residues. Trimming removed 2 bases from V and 6 bases from J, with 5 bases in between. DNA of the CDR3: TGTGCCATCAGTGAGGGGGAAAACACCATATATTTT. As protein: CAISEGENTIYF.

V gene TRBV28 combines with J gene TRBJ1-2, with unresolved D. Germline-derived CDR1 and CDR2 are MDHEN and SYDVKM. CDR3 length: 12 amino acids. Deletions cut 2 bases from V and 8 bases from J, with 9 bases between. CDR3 sequence (DNA): TGTGCCAGCAGTTTAAACCCCACAGGCTACACCTTC. It encodes CASSLNPTGYTF.

This chain links TRBV4-1 with TRBJ2-7; D may be TRBD2 (5 bases). This CDR3 is 15 amino acids long. V lost 0 bases, J lost 1 base, and 10 bases lay in between. The V gene's germline CDR1 is MGHRA and CDR2 YSYEKL. DNA for the CDR3: TGCGCCAGCAGCCAAGATGCTTCGGGGTCCTACGAGCAGTACTTC. It encodes CASSQDASGSYEQYF.